These T cell receptor beta chains were read from a single sample in a study of OX40 agonist ivuxolimab in advanced cancers. Measured with immunoSEQ multiplex PCR; TCRdb has only the in-frame clones, and not every one. Of about 69,000 clones listed, about 88% were seen once; the top ten hold around 3.6%. The source was CD4+ or CD8+ T cells sorted from blood, collected in a trial of the OX40 agonist ivuxolimab. Receptor source: an adult with an advanced solid tumor such as melanoma, head and neck, liver or kidney cancer. The CDR3 runs from the conserved cysteine through the conserved F or W. D genes are given only for firm matches. A clone size is listed for some rows: how often the clone was seen (once, few, many), or a class if it is expanded.

v_call	d_call	clone_size	j_call	cdr3_aa	cdr3_nt
TRBV19	-	-	TRBJ2-3	CASSFQPDSDTQYF	TGTGCCAGTAGTTTTCAGCCGGATTCAGATACGCAGTATTTT
TRBV28	-	-	TRBJ1-2	CASSYLASNYGYTF	TGTGCCAGCAGTTATCTGGCCTCTAACTATGGCTACACCTTC
TRBV18	-	once	TRBJ2-5	CASSPGHEFEETQYF	TGTGCCAGCTCACCGGGCCATGAGTTCGAAGAGACCCAGTACTTC
TRBV7-9	-	-	TRBJ2-5	CASSPPWIGGKETQYF	TGTGCCAGCAGCCCTCCTTGGATCGGAGGGAAGGAGACCCAGTACTTC
TRBV5-1	-	-	TRBJ1-3	CASSAQGAPGNTIYF	TGCGCCAGCAGCGCACAGGGAGCTCCTGGAAACACCATATATTTT
TRBV6-5	-	-	TRBJ2-3	CASSYTSPTDTQYF	TGTGCCAGCAGTTATACTAGCCCCACAGATACGCAGTATTTT
TRBV10-3	-	-	TRBJ2-5	CAISESLGKETQYF	TGTGCCATCAGTGAGTCGCTGGGGAAAGAGACCCAGTACTTC
TRBV6-5	-	-	TRBJ1-5	CASSWALNQPQHF	TGTGCCAGCAGTTGGGCCCTCAATCAGCCCCAGCATTTT
TRBV11-3	TRBD1	once	TRBJ2-7	CASSPGSGTAYEQYF	TGTGCCAGCAGCCCCGGATCCGGGACAGCCTACGAGCAGTACTTC
TRBV6-1	TRBD1	-	TRBJ2-5	CASTLRDSLETQYF	TGTGCCAGCACACTAAGGGACAGCCTCGAGACCCAGTACTTC
TRBV10-2	-	-	TRBJ2-5	CASSERTQETQYF	TGCGCCAGCAGTGAAAGGACCCAAGAGACCCAGTACTTC
TRBV7-2	TRBD1	-	TRBJ1-6	CASSLRTGAISPLHF	TGTGCCAGCAGCTTACGGACAGGGGCGATTTCACCCCTCCACTTT
TRBV9	-	-	TRBJ1-2	CASSATGSNYGYTF	TGTGCCAGCAGCGCAACAGGGTCTAACTATGGCTACACCTTC
TRBV7-8	TRBD1	-	TRBJ1-6	CASSLDRGRGSPLHF	TGTGCCAGCAGCTTAGACAGGGGTCGTGGTTCACCCCTCCACTTT
TRBV27	-	-	TRBJ2-3	CASSLSLARSTDTQYF	TGTGCCAGCAGTTTATCCCTAGCGAGGAGCACAGATACGCAGTATTTT
TRBV5-1	-	-	TRBJ2-1	CASSPLERYNEQFF	TGCGCCAGCAGCCCCCTAGAGAGGTACAATGAGCAGTTCTTC
TRBV7-6	-	once	TRBJ1-1	CASSYGPVRGTEAFF	TGTGCCAGCAGCTACGGACCGGTGAGGGGCACTGAAGCTTTCTTT
TRBV28	-	-	TRBJ2-7	CASSLGSFYEQYF	TGTGCCAGCAGTTTAGGATCTTTCTACGAGCAGTACTTC
TRBV10-3	-	once	TRBJ1-3	CAISEGQGGNTIYF	TGTGCCATCAGTGAAGGGCAGGGGGGAAACACCATATATTTT
TRBV5-1	TRBD2	-	TRBJ2-4	CASRSGGNIQYF	TGCGCCAGTCGAAGCGGGGGAAACATTCAGTACTTC
TRBV7-2	-	-	TRBJ1-1	CASSLGHRGAQSSGAFF	TGTGCCAGCAGCTTAGGTCATCGGGGGGCGCAATCCAGTGGAGCTTTCTTT
TRBV18	TRBD2	few	TRBJ2-3	CASSPGLATDTQYF	TGTGCCAGCTCACCAGGACTAGCAACAGATACGCAGTATTTT
TRBV9	TRBD1	-	TRBJ1-2	CASSVGGTGGKGYGYTF	TGTGCCAGCAGCGTAGGTGGGACAGGGGGCAAGGGCTATGGCTACACCTTC
TRBV5-4	TRBD1	-	TRBJ1-2	CASSLVGGRGATYGYTF	TGTGCCAGCAGCCTCGTGGGGGGCAGGGGGGCGACCTATGGCTACACCTTC
TRBV9	TRBD2	-	TRBJ2-7	CASSVAGEGTYEQYF	TGTGCCAGCAGCGTAGCGGGGGAGGGTACCTACGAGCAGTACTTC
TRBV19	-	-	TRBJ1-5	CASSMPLGKINQPQHF	TGTGCCAGTAGTATGCCCTTGGGGAAAATCAATCAGCCCCAGCATTTT
TRBV7-8	-	-	TRBJ2-5	CASASWLFETQYF	TGTGCCAGCGCCTCTTGGCTTTTTGAGACCCAGTACTTC
TRBV18	-	-	TRBJ2-1	CASSPGGGRYNEQFF	TGTGCCAGCTCACCGGGCGGGGGCAGGTACAATGAGCAGTTCTTC
TRBV9	TRBD1	once	TRBJ1-5	CASSLGQFNQPQHF	TGTGCCAGCAGCCTGGGACAGTTCAATCAGCCCCAGCATTTT
TRBV18	-	-	TRBJ2-2	CASSPTLQIGPGELFF	TGTGCCAGCTCACCCACGCTGCAGATCGGGCCCGGGGAGCTGTTTTTT
TRBV11-3	-	-	TRBJ2-5	CASSLGVGGRETQYF	TGTGCCAGCAGCTTAGGGGTAGGAGGGCGCGAGACCCAGTACTTC
TRBV11-2	-	-	TRBJ2-2	CASSLDFGGYTGELFF	TGTGCCAGCAGCTTAGATTTTGGCGGATACACCGGGGAGCTGTTTTTT
TRBV30	-	-	TRBJ1-2	CAWSVLGPGYTF	TGTGCCTGGAGTGTATTGGGGCCGGGCTACACCTTC
TRBV2	-	-	TRBJ1-2	CASTRPSVGYRYTF	TGTGCCAGCACCCGGCCATCAGTAGGCTATCGCTACACCTTC
TRBV7-9	TRBD1	-	TRBJ1-4	CASSFGQELNEKLFF	TGTGCCAGCAGCTTCGGACAGGAACTAAATGAAAAACTGTTTTTT
TRBV28	-	-	TRBJ2-2	CASSSPPSTGELFF	TGTGCCAGCAGTTCCCCCCCGAGTACCGGGGAGCTGTTTTTT
TRBV18	-	few	TRBJ2-5	CASSPGETQYF	TGTGCCAGCTCACCAGGGGAGACCCAGTACTTC